Described below is a single T cell receptor (beta chain) sequence and its context. This clone was counted a few times. No cognate antigen has been identified for it. Per-nucleotide qualities are absent, and no much larger clonotype sits a single base away. From each donor, a single peripheral blood sample of 95 to 150 mL on average was drawn into heparinised tubes. Naive, central memory, regulatory and stem cell-like memory CD4+ T cells were sorted on a BD FACSAria II using a panel including CD45RO, CCR7, CD25, CD127, CD95 and CD27. All sorted populations exceeded 98% purity. PBMCs were separated immediately by Lymphoprep density gradient centrifugation and were stained directly, without being cultured. So that batch effects would be minimized, each experiment stained and sorted samples in pairs, pairing one healthy donor with one patient. The cysteine opens and the phenylalanine closes a CDR3 of 16 amino acids. The sequence is cut down to CDR3 DNA, 48 bases in frame from base 1. V loses 7 bases at its end and J loses 3 bases; junction bases beyond the gene matches: 12. The germline V gene (reference sequence) supplies CDR1 SEHNR and CDR2 FQNEAQ.

This sample stems from a study of beta chain features in type 1 diabetes (dated by TCRdb to the late 2010s). In the study overall: No differences in mean age, gender distribution, total cell number or subset yield were found between patients and healthy donors. A total of some 110 million sorted cells were examined across all samples, and the number of cells per subset was strongly correlated with RNA yield. The study compared the TCRB repertoires of sorted circulating CD4+ T cell subsets in recently diagnosed type 1 diabetes patients with those in matched healthy donors. Regulatory and stem cell-like memory subsets were isolated from only 8 patients and roughly 8 healthy donors, whereas naive and central memory subsets came from all 30 or so donors. Points the paper makes about the study in general: Type 1 diabetes patients showed a moderate but significant shortening of TCRB CDR3 length in all four CD4+ subsets. Shorter templates might have been favored by PCR, but patient and control samples were amplified and corrected together, so both groups would have been affected equally by any skew. The naive, central memory and regulatory TCRB repertoires appeared to resemble one another more closely among patients than among healthy donors. Because cDNA was sequenced instead of genomic DNA, activated cells with high expression could be over-represented, although the groups did not differ in activation or CD3 levels. At VDJ recombination sites, patients with type 1 diabetes made fewer insertions and deleted more nucleotides, a pattern implying thymic rearrangement abnormalities. Only small numbers of individuals were included in the HLA sub-analyses, which left unresolved whether HLA type had any influence on TCRB rearrangement.

All of the isolated RNA was reverse transcribed with the High Capacity cDNA Reverse Transcription Kit, so expressed TCRB transcripts were sequenced. Deep immunoSEQ sequencing was performed on naive, central memory and regulatory T cell samples, with an average of roughly 3.5 million total reads per sample. After sorted cells were lysed in RLT buffer, RNA was extracted with DNase-treated RNeasy Micro or Mini kits, with the choice depending on cell number. To prevent cross-contamination, every cell subset was processed on its own, while patient and healthy donor samples were processed together. TCRB sequences were amplified from cDNA with the immunoSEQ multiplex PCR, producing 87-bp fragments spanning the CDR3 region. The amplicons were sequenced using the Illumina HiSeq platform. From the authors' description of their analysis: PCR bias was corrected computationally using synthetic template baselines, and reads within Hamming distance 2 were collapsed, with unmergeable singletons discarded. Reads were aligned against IMGT to assign V, D and J genes, CDR3 length and insertions or deletions at six rearrangement sites. Within each subset, clonotype counts were normalized to sorted cell number, and only after that were true diversity and Gini coefficients computed with the tcR R package. The overlap coefficient, calculated on TCRB nucleotide sequences, was used to quantify repertoire sharing. Out-of-frame TCRB sequences from naive cells were analyzed as a proxy for the pre-selection repertoire. TCRdb's version of the immuneACCESS table is confined to in-frame rearrangements and falls short of the full clone set. An unresolved V gene accounts for under half of the shortfall where checked; the remainder is of unknown origin. Clone size and the V and J calls come from that table; the DNA yielded D and trimming. Across this sample there are 350,000 to 400,000 clones, with roughly 12% seen only once. 0.0095% to 0.011% of the sample lies in the top ten.

The clonotype originates from a woman under 30 with type 1 diabetes. This chain joins TRBV7-9 to TRBJ1-5, with 7 bases matching TRBD1. The sequencing input was naive CD4+ T cells from blood. The sample's cell subset or site label is to be understood as: true naive CD4+ T cells. The CDR3 reads CASTSEGAGINQPQHF. The nucleotide sequence is TGTGCCAGCACCTCCGAGGGGGCAGGCATCAATCAGCCCCAGCATTTT. Extended through the reference TRBV7-9 and TRBJ1-5 proteins, this CDR3 yields the full variable domain: DTGVSQNPRHKITKRGQNVTFRCDPISEHNRLYWYRQTLGQGPEFLTYFQNEAQLEKSRLLSDRFSAERPKGSFSTLEIQRTEQGDSAMYLCASTSEGAGINQPQHFGDGTRLSIL.